This T cell receptor (beta chain) was obtained from a study of PD-L1 blockade in urothelial cancer. Overall study: Blood analysis occurred 3 weeks (second dose) and 6 weeks after treatment start. Among blood samples, the median T cell count was around 140,000.

Urothelial carcinoma in patients was locally advanced or metastatic. Every PCR was spiked with synthetic TCR analog templates. TCRdb keeps only in-frame clones here, not all; method: immunoSEQ multiplex PCR. The sample holds fewer than 30,000 clones; approximately 81% are singletons and the top ten take 8% to 10%. The sequence derives from a man in his sixties or seventies with urothelial cancer. Sample: PBMCs, taken around atezolizumab (anti-PD-L1) treatment.

The CDR3 DNA sequence: TGTGCAAGTCGCCCTTTGCCTCCTCGTACTAGGGGGGAGACCCAGTACTTC. It is translated as CASRPLPPRTRGETQYF. This rearrangement joins TRBV12-2 to TRBJ2-5; the D call in the table, TRBD1, was not verified against the DNA. TRBV12-2 has pseudogene status. This CDR3 is built from 17 residues.